Listed below are T cell receptor beta chains from one sample, sequenced in a study of T cell responses to AZD1222 COVID-19 vaccine. Profiling relied on immunoSEQ multiplex PCR, and the TCRdb table lists in-frame clones only, not all of them. The table lists around 130,000 clones, about 93% of them singletons, with 4.5% to 6% in the top ten. Sequencing used peripheral blood, obtained on day 0 of AZD1222 vaccination. The source is an adult in good health. CDR3s include the opening cysteine and the closing phenylalanine or tryptophan. Each record gives: CDR3 length, J gene, V gene, CDR3 protein.

len: 16
j_gene: TRBJ1-3
v_gene: TRBV5-1
CDR3aa: CASSLGGSGAGNTIYF

len: 13
j_gene: TRBJ2-1
v_gene: TRBV2
CDR3aa: CASSDLLIFEQFF

len: 19
j_gene: TRBJ1-1
v_gene: TRBV7-2
CDR3aa: CASSLHPILLETGNTEAFF

len: 13
j_gene: TRBJ2-7
v_gene: TRBV5-5
CDR3aa: CASRSGQGEGQYF

len: 12
j_gene: TRBJ2-1
v_gene: TRBV7-3
CDR3aa: CASSLGYNEQFF

len: 8
j_gene: TRBJ2-7
v_gene: TRBV24-1
CDR3aa: CATPSVVF

len: 18
j_gene: TRBJ2-1
v_gene: TRBV13
CDR3aa: CASSLGEARVGFSNEQFF

len: 14
j_gene: TRBJ2-7
v_gene: TRBV28
CDR3aa: CASSTNNAAYEQYF

len: 13
j_gene: TRBJ2-5
v_gene: TRBV6-5
CDR3aa: CASSYSGKETQYF

len: 13
j_gene: TRBJ2-7
v_gene: TRBV6-1
CDR3aa: CASSESAEYEQYF

len: 15
j_gene: TRBJ2-1
v_gene: TRBV7-8
CDR3aa: CASSSTVAGFNEQFF

len: 17
j_gene: TRBJ1-2
v_gene: TRBV19
CDR3aa: CASSTHQTGWANYGYTF

len: 13
j_gene: TRBJ1-1
v_gene: TRBV6-5
CDR3aa: CASMMRADTEAFF

len: 14
j_gene: TRBJ2-7
v_gene: TRBV4-1
CDR3aa: CASSLRGEDYEQYF

len: 16
j_gene: TRBJ1-1
v_gene: TRBV15
CDR3aa: CATSRGTYRSNTEAFF

len: 13
j_gene: TRBJ1-5
v_gene: TRBV6-1
CDR3aa: CASSEARSQPQHF

len: 17
j_gene: TRBJ2-7
v_gene: TRBV27
CDR3aa: CASSRAVGSGIRYEQYF

len: 16
j_gene: TRBJ1-1
v_gene: TRBV5-4
CDR3aa: CASSLETGRTNTEAFF

len: 14
j_gene: TRBJ1-2
v_gene: TRBV2
CDR3aa: CASKQTASGFGYTF

len: 15
j_gene: TRBJ2-1
v_gene: TRBV19
CDR3aa: CASSIEGATYNEQFF

len: 10
j_gene: TRBJ1-1
v_gene: TRBV11-2
CDR3aa: CASSGPEAFF

len: 13
j_gene: TRBJ2-1
v_gene: TRBV27
CDR3aa: CASESGMGNEQFF

len: 15
j_gene: TRBJ1-5
v_gene: TRBV3-1/TRBV3-2
CDR3aa: CASSQGQGDNQPQHF

len: 14
j_gene: TRBJ2-7
v_gene: TRBV12-5
CDR3aa: CASGLEAGPYEQYF

len: 14
j_gene: TRBJ1-4
v_gene: TRBV28
CDR3aa: CASTPGGQGEKLFF

len: 21
j_gene: TRBJ1-2
v_gene: TRBV13
CDR3aa: CASSLNSRVGKTAERSSGYTF

len: 14
j_gene: TRBJ1-3
v_gene: TRBV6-5
CDR3aa: CASSYRSGRSTIYF

len: 16
j_gene: TRBJ2-2
v_gene: TRBV5-1
CDR3aa: CASSQGTVRGTGELFF

len: 18
j_gene: TRBJ2-3
v_gene: TRBV15
CDR3aa: CATSRPSGGGRGTDTQYF

len: 15
j_gene: TRBJ1-3
v_gene: TRBV7-6
CDR3aa: CASSLKGGGGNTIYF

len: 11
j_gene: TRBJ2-1
v_gene: TRBV27
CDR3aa: CASSSFNEQFF

len: 13
j_gene: TRBJ2-5
v_gene: TRBV30
CDR3aa: CALGGRPQETQYF

len: 16
j_gene: TRBJ2-2
v_gene: TRBV6-1
CDR3aa: CASSERHLTGTGELFF

len: 18
j_gene: TRBJ2-1
v_gene: TRBV4-3
CDR3aa: CASSQELSLAGAFNEQFF

len: 14
j_gene: TRBJ2-5
v_gene: TRBV9
CDR3aa: CASSRGQAQETQYF

len: 17
j_gene: TRBJ2-3
v_gene: TRBV2
CDR3aa: CASSLSWTSGRRDTQYF

len: 14
j_gene: TRBJ2-3
v_gene: TRBV13
CDR3aa: CASSQTQGLDTQYF

len: 14
j_gene: TRBJ2-7
v_gene: TRBV9
CDR3aa: CASSVLASDSEQYF

len: 16
j_gene: TRBJ2-3
v_gene: TRBV19
CDR3aa: CASSNRGTGVADTQYF

len: 12
j_gene: TRBJ2-7
v_gene: TRBV6-6
CDR3aa: CASSRAPYEQYF

len: 13
j_gene: TRBJ1-3
v_gene: TRBV19
CDR3aa: CASSGSSGNTIYF

len: 16
j_gene: TRBJ2-1
v_gene: TRBV4-2
CDR3aa: CASSPWGGSSYNEQFF

len: 13
j_gene: TRBJ2-7
v_gene: TRBV4-1
CDR3aa: CASSHGLLYEQYF

len: 14
j_gene: TRBJ1-2
v_gene: TRBV5-1
CDR3aa: CASSLAKGNYGYTF

len: 15
j_gene: TRBJ1-2
v_gene: TRBV2
CDR3aa: CASQMRLDSNYGYTF

len: 13
j_gene: TRBJ1-2
v_gene: TRBV5-1
CDR3aa: CASSPTSNYGYTF

len: 12
j_gene: TRBJ2-7
v_gene: TRBV23-1
CDR3aa: CARRDRGYEQYF

len: 16
j_gene: TRBJ1-5
v_gene: TRBV5-5
CDR3aa: CASSLSRTGVGQPQHF

len: 14
j_gene: TRBJ1-1
v_gene: TRBV5-1
CDR3aa: CASSLAGERSEAFF

len: 14
j_gene: TRBJ1-6
v_gene: TRBV5-1
CDR3aa: CASSWDSYNSPLHF

len: 16
j_gene: TRBJ2-2
v_gene: TRBV5-4
CDR3aa: CASSLDRESNTGELFF

len: 10
j_gene: TRBJ2-7
v_gene: TRBV20-1
CDR3aa: CSVGSYEQYF

len: 13
j_gene: TRBJ1-2
v_gene: TRBV28
CDR3aa: CATMTSSSYGYTF